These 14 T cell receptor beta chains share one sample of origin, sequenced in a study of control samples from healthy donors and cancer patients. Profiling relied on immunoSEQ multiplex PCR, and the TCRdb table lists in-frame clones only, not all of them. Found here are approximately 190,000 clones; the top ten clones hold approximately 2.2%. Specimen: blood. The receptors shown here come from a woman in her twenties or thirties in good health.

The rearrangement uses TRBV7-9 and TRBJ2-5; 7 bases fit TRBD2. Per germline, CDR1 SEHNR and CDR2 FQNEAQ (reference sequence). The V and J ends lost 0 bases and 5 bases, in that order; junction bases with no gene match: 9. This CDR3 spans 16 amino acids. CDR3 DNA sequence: TGTGCCAGCAGCTTAGCGATGAGCGGGGCGTGGGAGACCCAGTACTTC. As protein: CASSLAMSGAWETQYF.

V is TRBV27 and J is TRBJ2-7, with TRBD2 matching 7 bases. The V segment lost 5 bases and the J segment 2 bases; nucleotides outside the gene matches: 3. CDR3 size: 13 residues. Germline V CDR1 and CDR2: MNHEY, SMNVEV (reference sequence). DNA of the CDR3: TGTGCCAGCAGTCCAGGACTAGCCTACGAGCAGTACTTC. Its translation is CASSPGLAYEQYF.

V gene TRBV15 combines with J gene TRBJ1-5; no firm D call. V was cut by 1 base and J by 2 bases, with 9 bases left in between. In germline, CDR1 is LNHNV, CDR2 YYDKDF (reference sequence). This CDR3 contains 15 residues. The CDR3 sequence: CATSRVIGGNQPQHF. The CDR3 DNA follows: TGTGCCACCAGCAGAGTAATTGGGGGCAATCAGCCCCAGCATTTT.

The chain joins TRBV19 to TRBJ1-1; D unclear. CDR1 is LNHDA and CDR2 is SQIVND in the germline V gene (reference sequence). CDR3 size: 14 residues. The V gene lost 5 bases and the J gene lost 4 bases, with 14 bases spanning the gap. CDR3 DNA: TGTGCCAGTAGTCCCCAATCAATGATCACTGAAGCTTTCTTT. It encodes CASSPQSMITEAFF.

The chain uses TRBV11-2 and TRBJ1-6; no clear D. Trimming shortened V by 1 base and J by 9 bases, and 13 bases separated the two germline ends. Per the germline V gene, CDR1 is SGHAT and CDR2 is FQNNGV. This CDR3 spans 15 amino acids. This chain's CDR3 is CASSLAGGRSSPLHF. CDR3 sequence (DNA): TGTGCCAGCAGCTTAGCCGGCGGGAGAAGTTCACCCCTCCACTTT. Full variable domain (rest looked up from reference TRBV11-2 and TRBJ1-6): EAGVAQSPRYKIIEKRQSVAFWCNPISGHATLYWYQQILGQGPKLLIQFQNNGVVDDSQLPKDRFSAERLKGVDSTLKIQPAKLEDSAVYLCASSLAGGRSSPLHFGNGTRLTVT.

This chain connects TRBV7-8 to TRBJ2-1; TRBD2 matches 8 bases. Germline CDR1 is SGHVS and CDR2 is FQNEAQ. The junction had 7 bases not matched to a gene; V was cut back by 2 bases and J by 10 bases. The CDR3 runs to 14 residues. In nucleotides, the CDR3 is TGTGCCAGCAGCTTACCCGGGGGGGCCAGGGAGCAGTTCTTC. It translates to CASSLPGGAREQFF.

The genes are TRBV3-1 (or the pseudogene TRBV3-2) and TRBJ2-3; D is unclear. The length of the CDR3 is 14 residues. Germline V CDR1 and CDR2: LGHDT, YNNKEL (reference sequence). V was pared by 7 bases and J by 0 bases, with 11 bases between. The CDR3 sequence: CASKAPLSTDTQYF. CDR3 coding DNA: TGTGCCAGCAAGGCCCCACTTAGCACAGATACGCAGTATTTT.

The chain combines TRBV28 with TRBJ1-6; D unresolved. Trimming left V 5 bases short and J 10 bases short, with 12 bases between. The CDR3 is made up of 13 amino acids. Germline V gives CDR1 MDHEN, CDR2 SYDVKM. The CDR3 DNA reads TGTGCCAGCAGTAGCCCGGCCATATCACCCCTCCACTTT. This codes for CASSSPAISPLHF.

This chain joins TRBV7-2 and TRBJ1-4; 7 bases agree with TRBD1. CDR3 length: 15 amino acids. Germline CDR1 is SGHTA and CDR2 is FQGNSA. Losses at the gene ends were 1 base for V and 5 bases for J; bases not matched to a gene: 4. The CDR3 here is CASSLGGQTNEKLFF. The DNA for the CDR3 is TGTGCCAGCAGCTTAGGGGGACAGACGAATGAAAAACTGTTTTTT.

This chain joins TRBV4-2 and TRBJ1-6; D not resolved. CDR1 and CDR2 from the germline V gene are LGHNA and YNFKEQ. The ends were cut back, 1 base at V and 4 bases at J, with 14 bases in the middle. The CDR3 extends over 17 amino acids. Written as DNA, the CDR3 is TGTGCCAGCAGCCAAGCTAGGGCGAGCGGTTATAATTCACCCCTCCACTTT. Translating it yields CASSQARASGYNSPLHF.

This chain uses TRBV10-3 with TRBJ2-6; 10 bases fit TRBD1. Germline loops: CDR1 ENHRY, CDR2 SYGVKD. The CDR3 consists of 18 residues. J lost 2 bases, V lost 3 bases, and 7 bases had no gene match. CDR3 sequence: CAISDGQGESTGANVLTF. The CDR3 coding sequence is TGTGCCATCAGTGACGGACAGGGGGAATCTACTGGGGCCAACGTCCTGACTTTC.

CDR3 loop: CASSDRGGNTGELFF. The CDR3 bases are TGTGCCAGCAGCGACAGGGGGGGCAACACCGGGGAGCTGTTTTTT. The gene calls are TRBV9 and TRBJ2-2; possible D gene TRBD1, 8 bases. Per the germline V gene, CDR1 is SGDLS and CDR2 is YYNGEE. V shed 3 bases and J shed 2 bases, with 11 bases lying between them. The CDR3 length is 15 residues. Supplemented by reference TRBV9 and TRBJ2-2, the full variable domain reads DSGVTQTPKHLITATGQRVTLRCSPRSGDLSVYWYQQSLDQGLQFLIQYYNGEERAKGNILERFSAQQFPDLHSELNLSSLELGDSALYFCASSDRGGNTGELFFGEGSRLTVL.

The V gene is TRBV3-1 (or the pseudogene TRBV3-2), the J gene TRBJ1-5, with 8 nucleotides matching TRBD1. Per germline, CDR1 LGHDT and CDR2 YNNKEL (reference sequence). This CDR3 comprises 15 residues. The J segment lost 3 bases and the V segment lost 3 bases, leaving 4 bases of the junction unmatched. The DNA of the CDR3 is TGTGCCAGCAGCCAGTGGACAGGGAACAATCAGCCCCAGCATTTT. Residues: CASSQWTGNNQPQHF.

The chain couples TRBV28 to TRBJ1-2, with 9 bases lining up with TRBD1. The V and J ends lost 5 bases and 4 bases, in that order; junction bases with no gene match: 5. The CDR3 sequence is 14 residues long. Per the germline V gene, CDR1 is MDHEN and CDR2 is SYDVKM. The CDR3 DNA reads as TGTGCCAGCAGTACAGGGGGCGCCGTCTATGGCTACACCTTC. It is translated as CASSTGGAVYGYTF.